Here is one TCR beta chain with its context. Its antigen is still unknown. CDR1 is SEHNR, CDR2 FQNEAQ, per germline (reference sequence). The germline V and J ends were trimmed by 5 bases and 3 bases, with 12 bases remaining between them. This CDR3 comprises 14 residues. The sample belongs to a study of vaccination effects on CD4 cells after COVID-19. Antigen-specific CD4+ T cell clonotypes were called by their expansion after viral peptide-pool culture in ViraFEST. The culture ran for approximately 9 days before CD4+ T cells were isolated. Subjects were given two BNT162b2 or mRNA-1273 vaccine doses. Using immunoSEQ multiplex PCR, the repertoire was profiled, and TCRdb retains in-frame clones only, with some absent. The sample contains tens of thousands of clones, under 80% of which appear only once.

Sequences were derived from CD4+ T cells from PBMCs cultured with HCoV-OC43 spike peptides, sampled after COVID-19 vaccination. Subset in this sample: HCoV-OC43 spike overlapping peptide pool stimulation. The rearrangement uses TRBV7-9 and TRBJ2-3; D possibly corresponds to TRBD1 (6 bases). The TCR was taken from a human donor who received a COVID-19 vaccine. CDR3 region: CASSLYTGTDTQYF. The CDR3 bases are TGTGCCAGCAGCCTGTATACAGGGACAGATACGCAGTATTTT. The whole variable domain, filled in from reference TRBV7-9 and TRBJ2-3, reads DTGVSQNPRHKITKRGQNVTFRCDPISEHNRLYWYRQTLGQGPEFLTYFQNEAQLEKSRLLSDRFSAERPKGSFSTLEIQRTEQGDSAMYLCASSLYTGTDTQYFGPGTRLTVL.